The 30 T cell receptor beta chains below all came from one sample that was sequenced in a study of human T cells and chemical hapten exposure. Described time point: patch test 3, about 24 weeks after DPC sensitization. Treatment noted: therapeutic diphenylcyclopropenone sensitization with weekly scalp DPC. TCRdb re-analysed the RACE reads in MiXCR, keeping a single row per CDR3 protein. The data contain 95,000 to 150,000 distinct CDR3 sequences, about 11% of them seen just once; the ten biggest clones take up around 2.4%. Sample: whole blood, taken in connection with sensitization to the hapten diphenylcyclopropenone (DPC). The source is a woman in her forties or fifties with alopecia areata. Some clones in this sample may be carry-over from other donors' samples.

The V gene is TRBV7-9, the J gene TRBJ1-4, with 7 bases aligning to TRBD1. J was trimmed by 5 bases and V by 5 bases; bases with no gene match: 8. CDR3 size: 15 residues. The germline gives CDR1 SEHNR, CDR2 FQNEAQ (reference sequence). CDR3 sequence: CASSGTGQLNEKLFF. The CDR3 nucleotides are TGTGCCAGCAGCGGGACGGGACAGTTGAATGAAAAACTGTTTTTT.

The CDR3 nucleotides read TGTGCCAGCAGTTATGGAGGGGAGGTCAATCAGCCCCAGCATTTT. It is translated as CASSYGGEVNQPQHF. The chain links TRBV6-6 to TRBJ1-5, with D perhaps matching TRBD1 (5 bases). The CDR3 covers 15 residues. Germline V gene sequence: CDR1 MNHNY, CDR2 SVGAGI (reference sequence). Trimming removed 3 bases at V and 3 bases at J, with 12 bases between.

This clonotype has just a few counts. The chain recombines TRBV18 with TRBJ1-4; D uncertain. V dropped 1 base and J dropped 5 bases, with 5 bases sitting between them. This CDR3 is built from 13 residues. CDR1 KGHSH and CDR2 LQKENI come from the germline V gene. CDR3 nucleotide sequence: TGTGCCAGCTCACCACGGAACAATGAAAAACTGTTTTTT. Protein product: CASSPRNNEKLFF. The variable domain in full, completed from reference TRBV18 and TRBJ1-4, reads NAGVMQNPRHLVRRRGQEARLRCSPMKGHSHVYWYRQLPEEGLKFMVYLQKENIIDESGMPKERFSAEFPKEGPSILRIQQVVRGDSAAYFCASSPRNNEKLFFGSGTQLSVL.

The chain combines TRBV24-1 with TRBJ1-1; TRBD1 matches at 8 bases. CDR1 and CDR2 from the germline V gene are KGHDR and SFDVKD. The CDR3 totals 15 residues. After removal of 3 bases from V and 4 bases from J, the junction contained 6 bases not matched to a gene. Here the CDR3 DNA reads TGTGCCACCAGTGATGGAGCAGGGGGCGGCACTGAAGCTTTCTTT. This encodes CATSDGAGGGTEAFF.

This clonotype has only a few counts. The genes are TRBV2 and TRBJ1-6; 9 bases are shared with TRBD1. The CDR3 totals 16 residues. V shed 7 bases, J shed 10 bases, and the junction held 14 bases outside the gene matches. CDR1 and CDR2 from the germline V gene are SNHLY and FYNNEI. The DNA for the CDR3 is TGTGCCAGCAATAGTATCTCGGGACAGGGAAGGTCACCCCTCCACTTT. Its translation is CASNSISGQGRSPLHF. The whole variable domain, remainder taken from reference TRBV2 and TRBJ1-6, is EPEVTQTPSHQVTQMGQEVILRCVPISNHLYFYWYRQILGQKVEFLVSFYNNEISEKSEIFDDQFSVERPDGSNFTLKIRSTKLEDSAMYFCASNSISGQGRSPLHFGNGTRLTVT.

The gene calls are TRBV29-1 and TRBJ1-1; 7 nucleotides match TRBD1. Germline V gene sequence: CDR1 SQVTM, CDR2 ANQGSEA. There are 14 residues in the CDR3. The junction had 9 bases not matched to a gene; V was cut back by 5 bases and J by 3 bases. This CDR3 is CSVSFTGVDTEAFF. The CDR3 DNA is TGCAGCGTTTCTTTTACAGGGGTCGACACTGAAGCTTTCTTT.

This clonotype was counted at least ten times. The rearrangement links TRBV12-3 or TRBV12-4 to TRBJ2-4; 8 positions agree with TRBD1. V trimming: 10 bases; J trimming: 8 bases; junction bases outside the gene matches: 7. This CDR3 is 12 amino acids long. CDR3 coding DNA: TGTGCCACCCGGACAGGGATGGACATTCAGTACTTC. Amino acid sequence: CATRTGMDIQYF.

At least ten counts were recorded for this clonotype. CDR3 in DNA: TGTGCCAGCAGTGGAGGGCCTGGGGCCAACGTCCTGACTTTC. Amino acids: CASSGGPGANVLTF. The chain employs TRBV6-1 and TRBJ2-6; D might be TRBD2 (5 bases). Germline V gives CDR1 MNHNS, CDR2 SASEGT. V was cut by 4 bases and J by 2 bases, with 6 bases left in between. This CDR3 region has 14 residues.

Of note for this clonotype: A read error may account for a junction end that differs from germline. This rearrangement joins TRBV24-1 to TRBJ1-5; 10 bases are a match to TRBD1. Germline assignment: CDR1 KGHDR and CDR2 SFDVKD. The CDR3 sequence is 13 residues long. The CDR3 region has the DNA TGTGCCACCAGTGACCGTGACAGGGGGCCCCAGAATTTT. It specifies CATSDRDRGPQNF.

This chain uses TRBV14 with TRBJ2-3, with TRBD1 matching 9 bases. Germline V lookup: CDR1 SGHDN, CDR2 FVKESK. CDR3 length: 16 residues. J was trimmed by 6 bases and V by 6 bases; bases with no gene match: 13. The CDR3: CASSPGTGSPTDTQYF. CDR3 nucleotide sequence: TGTGCCAGCAGTCCCGGGACAGGGAGCCCTACCGATACGCAGTATTTT.

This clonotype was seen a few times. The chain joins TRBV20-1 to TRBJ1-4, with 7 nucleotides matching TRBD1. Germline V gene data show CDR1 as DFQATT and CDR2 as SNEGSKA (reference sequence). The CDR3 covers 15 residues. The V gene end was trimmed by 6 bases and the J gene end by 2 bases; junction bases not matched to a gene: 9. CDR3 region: CSAVETGTTNEKLFF. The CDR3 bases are TGCAGTGCCGTAGAGACAGGGACGACTAATGAAAAACTGTTTTTT.

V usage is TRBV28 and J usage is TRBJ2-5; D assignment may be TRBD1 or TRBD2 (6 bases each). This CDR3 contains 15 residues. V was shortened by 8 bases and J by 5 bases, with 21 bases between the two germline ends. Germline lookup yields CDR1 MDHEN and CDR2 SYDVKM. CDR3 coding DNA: TGTGCCAGCCTTGGGACTGGGACAATTGGTGAGACCCAGTACTTC. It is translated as CASLGTGTIGETQYF. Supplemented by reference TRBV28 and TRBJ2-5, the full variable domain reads DVKVTQSSRYLVKRTGEKVFLECVQDMDHENMFWYRQDPGLGLRLIYFSYDVKMKEKGDIPEGYSVSREKKERFSLILESASTNQTSMYLCASLGTGTIGETQYFGPGTRLLVL.

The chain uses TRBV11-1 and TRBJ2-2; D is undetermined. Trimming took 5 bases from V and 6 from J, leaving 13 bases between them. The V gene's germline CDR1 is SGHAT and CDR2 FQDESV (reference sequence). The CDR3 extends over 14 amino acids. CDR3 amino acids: CASSETWLPGELFF. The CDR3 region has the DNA TGTGCCAGCAGCGAGACCTGGTTGCCCGGGGAGCTGTTTTTT.

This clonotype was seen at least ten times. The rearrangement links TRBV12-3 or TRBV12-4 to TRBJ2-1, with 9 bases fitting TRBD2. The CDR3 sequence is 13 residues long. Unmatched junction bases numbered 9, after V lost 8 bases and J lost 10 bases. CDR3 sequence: CASVRGGADEQFF. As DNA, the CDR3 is TGTGCCAGCGTTCGCGGGGGGGCCGACGAGCAGTTCTTC.

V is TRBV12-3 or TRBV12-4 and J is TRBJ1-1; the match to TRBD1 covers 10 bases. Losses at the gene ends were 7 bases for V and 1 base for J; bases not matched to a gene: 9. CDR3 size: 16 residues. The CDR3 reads CASTGDRGLRNTEAFF. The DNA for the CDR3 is TGTGCCAGCACCGGAGACAGGGGGCTAAGGAACACTGAAGCTTTCTTT.

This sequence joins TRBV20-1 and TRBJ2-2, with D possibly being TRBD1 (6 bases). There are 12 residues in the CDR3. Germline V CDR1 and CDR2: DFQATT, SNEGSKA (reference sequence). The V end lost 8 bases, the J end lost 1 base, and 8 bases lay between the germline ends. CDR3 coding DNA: TGCAGTTTACAGGGGAACACCGGGGAGCTGTTTTTT. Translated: CSLQGNTGELFF.

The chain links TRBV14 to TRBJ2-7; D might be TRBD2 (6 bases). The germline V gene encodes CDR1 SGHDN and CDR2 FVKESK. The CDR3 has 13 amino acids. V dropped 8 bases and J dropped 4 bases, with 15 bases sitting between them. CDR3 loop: CASAQGGPYEQYF. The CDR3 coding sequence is TGTGCCAGCGCTCAGGGAGGCCCGTACGAGCAGTACTTC.

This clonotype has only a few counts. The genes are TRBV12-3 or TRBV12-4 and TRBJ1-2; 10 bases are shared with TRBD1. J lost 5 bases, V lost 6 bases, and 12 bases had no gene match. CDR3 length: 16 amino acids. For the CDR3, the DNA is TGTGCCAGCAGCTCGCCGGGACAGGGGATAGAGTATGGCTACACCTTC. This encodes CASSSPGQGIEYGYTF.

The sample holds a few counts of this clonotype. CDR3 in DNA: TGTGCCAGCAGCCAAGATGCGAACTATGAGACCCAGTACTTC. Translated, it gives CASSQDANYETQYF. The V call is TRBV4-2, the J call TRBJ2-5; D uncertain. Between the trimmed V and J ends, which lost 0 bases and 5 bases, there was a span of 10 bases. Germline values: CDR1 LGHNA, CDR2 YNFKEQ. The CDR3 sequence is 14 residues long.

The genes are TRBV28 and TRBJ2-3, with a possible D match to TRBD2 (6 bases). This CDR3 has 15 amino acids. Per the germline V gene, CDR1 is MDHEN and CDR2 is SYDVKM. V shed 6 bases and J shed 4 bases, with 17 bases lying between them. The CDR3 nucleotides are TGTGCCAGCAGCGATGGACTAAGGGAAGCAGATACGCAGTATTTT. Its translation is CASSDGLREADTQYF.

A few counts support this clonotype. CDR3 protein: CATSDPGQGATGELFF. CDR3 nucleotides: TGTGCCACCAGTGATCCCGGACAGGGGGCGACCGGGGAGCTGTTTTTT. The rearrangement links TRBV24-1 to TRBJ2-2; 11 positions agree with TRBD1. Germline V gene data show CDR1 as KGHDR and CDR2 as SFDVKD. The CDR3 covers 16 residues. The V gene end was trimmed by 3 bases and the J gene end by 5 bases; junction bases not matched to a gene: 4.

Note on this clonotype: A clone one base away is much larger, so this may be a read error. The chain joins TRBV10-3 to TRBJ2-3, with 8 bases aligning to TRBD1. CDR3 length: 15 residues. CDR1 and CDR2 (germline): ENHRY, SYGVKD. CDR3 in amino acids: CAVRTGRESTDTQYF. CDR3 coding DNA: TGTGCCGTCAGGACAGGGCGTGAGAGCACAGATACGCAGTATTTT.

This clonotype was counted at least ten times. As DNA, the CDR3 is TGCAGCGTCCCCCGACAGGGTACGAACGAGCAGTACTTC. Its protein is CSVPRQGTNEQYF. The J gene is TRBJ2-7, the V gene TRBV29-1, with 7 bases lining up with TRBD1. V trimming: 6 bases; J trimming: 5 bases; junction bases outside the gene matches: 10. This CDR3 contains 13 residues. Germline CDR1 reads SQVTM; CDR2 reads ANQGSEA.

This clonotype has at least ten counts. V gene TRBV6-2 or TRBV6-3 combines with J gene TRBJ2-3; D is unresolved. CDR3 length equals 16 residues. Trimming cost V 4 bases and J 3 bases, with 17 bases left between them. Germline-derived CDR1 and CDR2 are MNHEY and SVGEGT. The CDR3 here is CASSSLFGAGTDTQYF. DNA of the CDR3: TGTGCCAGCAGTTCCCTCTTTGGAGCCGGGACAGATACGCAGTATTTT.

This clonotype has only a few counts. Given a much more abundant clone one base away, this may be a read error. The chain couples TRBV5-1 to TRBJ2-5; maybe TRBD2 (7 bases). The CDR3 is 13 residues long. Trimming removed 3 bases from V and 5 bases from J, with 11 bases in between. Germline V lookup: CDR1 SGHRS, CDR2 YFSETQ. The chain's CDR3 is CASSWEGEETQYF. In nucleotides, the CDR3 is TGCGCCAGCAGCTGGGAGGGGGAGGAGACCCAGTACTTC.

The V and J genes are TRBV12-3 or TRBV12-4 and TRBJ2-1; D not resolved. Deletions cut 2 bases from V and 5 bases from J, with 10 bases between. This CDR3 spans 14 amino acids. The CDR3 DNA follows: TGTGCCAGCAGTTTACGCGGCCCTAACAATGAGCAGTTCTTC. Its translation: CASSLRGPNNEQFF.

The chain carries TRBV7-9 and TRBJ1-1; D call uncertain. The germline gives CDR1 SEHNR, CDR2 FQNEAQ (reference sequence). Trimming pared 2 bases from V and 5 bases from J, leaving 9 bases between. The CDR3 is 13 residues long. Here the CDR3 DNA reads TGTGCCAGCAGCTTATCGGACGGTACTGAAGCTTTCTTT. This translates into CASSLSDGTEAFF.

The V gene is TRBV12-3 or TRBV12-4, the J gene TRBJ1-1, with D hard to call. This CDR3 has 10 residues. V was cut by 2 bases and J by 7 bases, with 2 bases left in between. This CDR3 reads CASSLSEAFF. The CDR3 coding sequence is TGTGCCAGCAGTTTAAGTGAAGCTTTCTTT.

The CDR3 coding sequence is TGTGCCAGCAGCTTAGATGCCAGATTTACGGCAGATACGCAGTATTTT. Amino acid sequence: CASSLDARFTADTQYF. The genes are TRBV7-9 and TRBJ2-3; D unresolved. The CDR3 contains 16 residues. The V end was cut by 1 base, the J end by 4 bases, with 15 bases between. CDR1 and CDR2 from the germline V gene are SEHNR and FQNEAQ (reference sequence).

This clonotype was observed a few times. The CDR3: CASSEAGTGLRSPLHF. The CDR3 DNA is TGTGCCAGCAGTGAAGCAGGGACAGGGCTAAGATCACCCCTCCACTTT. The genes are TRBV6-1 and TRBJ1-6, with TRBD1 matching over 9 bases. Germline V lookup: CDR1 MNHNS, CDR2 SASEGT. V gave up 0 bases and J gave up 10 bases; unmatched junction bases: 7. CDR3 length: 16 amino acids.